This T cell receptor beta chain was found in a study of cytomegalovirus exposure and HLA in healthy donors. Study context: Among the 350 to 400 donors who were genotyped, approximately 76% fell in the genetic ancestry cluster that is associated with self-reported Caucasian donors. Study-level findings and limits: Productive rates of about 87% or about 30% were seen for most TCR beta V segments in an earlier analysis. Several of the most significant clusters appeared, in a later analysis, to be linked to common viral pathogens. Analysis was performed later, and it showed HLA-associated TCR beta chains to be more clonally expanded than equally common others.

V dropped 6 bases and J dropped 1 base, with 16 bases sitting between them. CDR1 is MNHEY, CDR2 SVGAGI, per germline. The CDR3 loop spans 15 amino acids. Worth noting for this clone: Antigen: not known.

Primers for the PCR totalled 60 Vbeta and 13 Jbeta. The repertoire was sequenced with immunoSEQ multiplex PCR; TCRdb's copy has only in-frame clones and lacks some. This sample carries fewer than 200,000 clones, roughly four fifths of them seen once, and the ten largest clones take 1.2% to 1.5%. This TCR came from a man in his sixties in good health and CMV-seronegative. Material: PBMCs. The chain combines TRBV6-5 with TRBJ2-7, with a possible D match to TRBD2 (6 bases). In nucleotides, the CDR3 is TGTGCCAGCAGGGGTAGTGGAGCGGGTTCCTACGAGCAGTACTTC. Residues: CASRGSGAGSYEQYF.